This TCR beta chain was documented in a study of T cell responses to AZD1222 COVID-19 vaccine. About this clone: The antigen is undetermined.

Study-level findings and limits: Dominant at 160-218 and 743-854, vaccine-associated CD4 TCRs also spanned spike. Baseline serology detected seropositivity in only six or seven AZD1222 recipients.

Using immunoSEQ multiplex PCR, the repertoire was profiled, and TCRdb retains in-frame clones only, with some absent. The sample has some 80,000 clones, less than 95% seen once; the top ten hold around 3.2%. From germline, CDR1 is LGHDT and CDR2 YNNKEL (reference sequence). Trimming took off 1 base at V and 16 bases at J, with 26 bases between the two ends. The length of the CDR3 is 16 residues. The input for sequencing was peripheral blood, taken 28 days after the second AZD1222 dose. The chain employs TRBV3-1 (or the pseudogene TRBV3-2) and TRBJ2-1; D remains ambiguous. The clonotype comes from an adult who received the AZD1222 COVID-19 vaccine. The CDR3: CASSQGQEVPGFYLFF. The CDR3 DNA reads TGTGCCAGCAGCCAAGGGCAGGAAGTTCCCGGATTTTACCTTTTCTTC.